This T cell receptor beta chain comes out of a study of blood T cell repertoires in COVID-19. Across the study: Sites in the United States, Italy and Spain provided acute and convalescent COVID-19 samples. PBMCs, B-cell-depleted T cells, or T cells were the source of the cDNA or gDNA that made up the material.

Authors' analysis steps: The authors estimated nucleated cell counts from reference gene primer amplification. TCRdb's table, derived via immunoSEQ multiplex PCR, lists solely in-frame clones and lacks some. V and J calls plus clone size are reproduced from that table; the DNA served to infer D and trimming. The sample lists approximately 69,000 clones, around 85% occurring once. Trimming at V came to 3 bases and at J to 5 bases, leaving 5 bases not matched to a gene. CDR1 is MGHDK and CDR2 is SYGVNS in the germline V gene. The CDR3 contains 14 residues. The J gene is TRBJ2-7, the V gene TRBV25-1; 9 bases are a match to TRBD1. The sequence derives from a human donor in a cohort sampled during active COVID-19. The sample consisted of peripheral blood. In DNA, the CDR3 is TGTGCCAGCAGTGATACGACAGGGGGGAACGAGCAGTACTTC. This translates into CASSDTTGGNEQYF.